This TCR beta chain stems from a study of T-cell memory formation after mild COVID-19. In the study overall: In these data, TCR clusters were largely donor specific. Findings of the study overall: Clones shrinking from day 15 to 85 showed even CD4/CD8 mixes; later expanders tilted CD4+.

From the 5' RACE reads, TCRdb called clonotypes with MiXCR, one entry per CDR3 protein. The sample lists roughly 370,000 distinct CDR3 sequences; roughly 15% were seen once. As regards this clonotype: Its specificity is not known.

This CDR3 spans 13 amino acids. The V end was cut by 4 bases, the J end by 8 bases, with 15 bases between. Germline loops: CDR1 SGDLS, CDR2 YYNGEE. Sequencing was carried out using PBMCs or a T cell subset sorted from them (not recorded which). The receptor's source is a man between 18 and 29 years old who had mild COVID-19 (a few samples of this study predate the infection). Cell type and time point are not known. The rearrangement uses TRBV9 and TRBJ1-2; D is perhaps TRBD1 (6 bases). The CDR3 region has the DNA TGTGCCAGCAGCCCTCAGACAGGAATAGGCTACACCTTC. Translation: CASSPQTGIGYTF.